Listed below are T cell receptor beta chains from one sample, sequenced in a study of CD8 T cells in ankylosing spondylitis. In TCRdb, the 5' RACE reads were re-called with MiXCR into one record per CDR3 protein. The sample comprises about 460,000 distinct CDR3 sequences, approximately 5.3% of which are singletons, and roughly 3.3% rests with the top ten. Source material: blood, either unsorted or a sorted T cell fraction (not recorded which). These receptors originate from a male donor with ankylosing spondylitis. The CDR3 runs from the conserved cysteine through the conserved F or W. D genes are given only for firm matches. Size values are once, few and many counts, or a class for expanded clones, and some rows have none.

CDR3 protein,CDR3 DNA,J gene,clone size,V gene,D gene
CASSHRTSGGAEQFF,TGCGCCAGCAGCCACCGGACTAGCGGGGGGGCTGAGCAGTTCTTC,TRBJ2-1,.,TRBV4-3,TRBD2
CASSLSGQGASGYTF,TGCGCCAGCAGCTTAAGTGGACAGGGGGCTAGTGGCTACACCTTC,TRBJ1-2,many,TRBV5-1,TRBD1
CSALQGSGYGYTF,TGCAGTGCTTTACAGGGGAGCGGCTATGGCTACACCTTC,TRBJ1-2,many,TRBV20-1,TRBD1
CASSLDLAETQYF,TGTGCCAGCAGCTTGGACCTAGCGGAGACCCAGTACTTC,TRBJ2-5,.,TRBV7-8,.
CSVDGRLAGVEQFF,TGCAGCGTTGATGGGCGACTAGCGGGAGTTGAGCAGTTCTTC,TRBJ2-1,few,TRBV29-1,TRBD2
CASRLGDSRYEQYF,TGTGCAAGTCGCTTAGGGGACAGCCGGTACGAGCAGTACTTC,TRBJ2-7,.,TRBV12-2,.
CASSLEDVKGHEQYF,TGTGCCAGCAGCTTAGAGGATGTAAAGGGGCACGAGCAGTACTTC,TRBJ2-7,many,TRBV7-9,.
CASSSDLNSPLHF,TGTGCCAGCAGCTCTGACCTGAATTCACCCCTCCACTTT,TRBJ1-6,few,TRBV7-3,.
CASSQEARGTYEQYF,TGCGCCAGCAGCCAAGAGGCGAGGGGAACCTACGAGCAGTACTTC,TRBJ2-7,many,TRBV4-3,.
CASSPLGGTGENEQFF,TGTGCCAGCAGCCCCCTGGGTGGGACAGGGGAAAATGAGCAGTTCTTC,TRBJ2-1,.,TRBV7-9,TRBD1
CASSSGNRGHAGANVLTF,TGCGCCAGCAGCTCCGGGAACAGGGGGCACGCTGGGGCCAACGTCCTGACTTTC,TRBJ2-6,many,TRBV5-1,TRBD1
CASSYRDYQYNEQFF,TGTGCCAGCAGTTACCGGGACTACCAGTACAATGAGCAGTTCTTC,TRBJ2-1,many,TRBV28,TRBD2
CASSLDGSELYEQYF,TGCGCCAGCAGCTTGGATGGGTCGGAGCTCTACGAGCAGTACTTC,TRBJ2-7,many,TRBV5-1,.
CASRQNREGYTF,TGTGCCAGCAGGCAAAACAGGGAAGGCTACACCTTC,TRBJ1-2,many,TRBV7-9,.
CASSIAGMVKKLFF,TGTGCCAGCAGTATTGCGGGGATGGTGAAAAAACTGTTTTTT,TRBJ1-4,few,TRBV28,.
CASSLLGQDNEKLFF,TGTGCCAGCAGCTTGCTGGGACAGGATAATGAAAAACTGTTTTTT,TRBJ1-4,many,TRBV7-2,TRBD1
CSASQGGGSYEQYF,TGCAGTGCTAGCCAAGGGGGCGGGTCCTACGAGCAGTACTTC,TRBJ2-7,.,TRBV20-1,TRBD1
CSAIFPPETQYF,TGCAGTGCCATCTTCCCCCCAGAGACCCAGTACTTC,TRBJ2-5,many,TRBV20-1,.
CASSPKLTGWNTEAFF,TGTGCCAGCAGCCCTAAACTGACAGGGTGGAACACTGAAGCTTTCTTT,TRBJ1-1,many,TRBV9,TRBD1
CASSLEEYEQFF,TGCGCCAGCAGCTTGGAAGAGTATGAGCAGTTCTTC,TRBJ2-1,many,TRBV5-1,.
CASSLPRTQSSGANVLTF,TGCGCCAGCAGCTTGCCCCGAACGCAGAGCTCTGGGGCCAACGTCCTGACTTTC,TRBJ2-6,many,TRBV5-1,.